Listed below are T cell receptor beta chains from one sample, sequenced in a study of patients and donors after allogeneic stem cell transplantation. One entry per CDR3 protein results from TCRdb running MiXCR on the RT-PCR reads. The sample carries about a million distinct CDR3 sequences, roughly 18% recorded once. The sequenced sample consisted of blood, either unsorted or a sorted T cell fraction (not recorded which). The source of these receptors is a human donor who was either an allogeneic HSCT recipient or a stem cell or donor lymphocyte infusion donor (not recorded which). It is not recorded whose cells these are; they may come from a transplant donor. CDR3s include the opening cysteine and the closing phenylalanine or tryptophan. D genes are given only for firm matches. Clone size is given for some rows only: seen once, a few or many times, or a class if the clone is expanded.

>TRBJ1-2|-|TRBV7-9|TRBD1
TGTGCCAGCAGCTCCCTAGGACAGGGGGCAAACTATGGCTACACCTTC
CASSSLGQGANYGYTF
>TRBJ2-5|-|TRBV7-2|-
TGTGCCAGCAGCACGACTAGTCATTGGACCCAGTACTTC
CASSTTSHWTQYF
>TRBJ2-2|-|TRBV12-3/TRBV12-4|TRBD2
TGTGCCAGCAGCTCGACACCACTAGCGGGAGGTTACACCGGGGAGCTGTTTTTT
CASSSTPLAGGYTGELFF
>TRBJ1-4|-|TRBV9|TRBD1
TGTGCCAGCAGCCCGCAGGGACAGTTGAGTGAAAAACTGTTTTTT
CASSPQGQLSEKLFF
>TRBJ2-5|few|TRBV7-2|TRBD1
TGTGCCAGCAGCCAGGGACAGAGAGAGACCCAGTACTTC
CASSQGQRETQYF
>TRBJ1-6|-|TRBV6-2/TRBV6-3|-
TGTGCCAGCAGAGAACCCATCTCCTATAATTCACCCCTCCACTTT
CASREPISYNSPLHF
>TRBJ2-7|-|TRBV20-1|TRBD2
TGCAGTGCTAGTAAACTCGCCGGGGGGGAGCAGTACTTC
CSASKLAGGEQYF
>TRBJ2-7|-|TRBV20-1|TRBD1
TGCAGTGCTAGAGATCTCGGACAGGGCACCTACGAGCAGTACTTC
CSARDLGQGTYEQYF
>TRBJ1-2|few|TRBV12-3/TRBV12-4|-
TGTGCCAGCAGTTACCCAGGGTCGGTCCATGGCTACACCTTC
CASSYPGSVHGYTF
>TRBJ2-7|-|TRBV2|-
TGTGCCAGCAGTGAATTCGGGGGAAGCTCCTACGAGCAGTACTTC
CASSEFGGSSYEQYF
>TRBJ1-2|-|TRBV2|-
TGTGCCAGCAGTGGGGGGCGAGGCTACACCTTC
CASSGGRGYTF
>TRBJ2-1|-|TRBV20-1|-
TGCACCCGGAGGGTAGGGAGAGACTTCAATGAGCAGTTCTTC
CTRRVGRDFNEQFF
>TRBJ1-2|-|TRBV9|-
TGTGCCAGCAGCGTACCCTCCACCCCGGGGGCCTATGGCTACACCTTC
CASSVPSTPGAYGYTF
>TRBJ2-7|few|TRBV9|TRBD1
TGTGCCAGCAGCGTTTCGAACAGGGGGCTCAACGAGCAGTACTTC
CASSVSNRGLNEQYF
>TRBJ2-2|few|TRBV12-3/TRBV12-4|TRBD2
TGTGCCAGCAGGCACCGACTAGCGGGAGCTACCGGGGAGCTGTTTTTT
CASRHRLAGATGELFF
>TRBJ2-1|few|TRBV20-1|-
TGCACCGCACGTCGAGACCGATCCTACAATGAGCAGTTCTTC
CTARRDRSYNEQFF
>TRBJ1-2|few|TRBV5-1|-
TGCGCCAGCAGCTCCCAATCAATCGCTAACTATGGCTACACCTTC
CASSSQSIANYGYTF
>TRBJ2-7|-|TRBV5-6|TRBD1
TGTGCCAGCAGCTCCCCTGGGACAGTCTCCTACGAGCAGTACTTC
CASSSPGTVSYEQYF
>TRBJ1-1|few|TRBV27|-
TGTGCCAGCAGTTTCGGGGTGGGGCCACTAACCACTGAAGCTTTCTTT
CASSFGVGPLTTEAFF
>TRBJ2-1|few|TRBV29-1|-
TGCAGCGTTGGGGGTAGGGGCAGGGGCCCGACGGAGCAGTTCTTC
CSVGGRGRGPTEQFF
>TRBJ1-2|many|TRBV12-3/TRBV12-4|-
TGTGCCAGCAGCCTAAACGGGGGTTTGGCGACGGGCTACACCTTC
CASSLNGGLATGYTF
>TRBJ2-4|few|TRBV7-9|-
TGTGCCAGCAGCTTAGAAGGCACCCCAAGAAACATTCAGTACTTC
CASSLEGTPRNIQYF
>TRBJ1-1|few|TRBV5-6|-
TGTGCCAGCAGGTTGGTACAGGGCCTAAGCACTGAAGCTTTCTTT
CASRLVQGLSTEAFF
>TRBJ2-3|many|TRBV5-1|-
TGCGCCAGCAGCCTTCCAAGCGGCAATACAGATACGCAGTATTTT
CASSLPSGNTDTQYF
>TRBJ2-7|-|TRBV12-3/TRBV12-4|-
TGTGCCAGCAGTTTAGCGCCGCAGGGTAGTCAACCCCACTTC
CASSLAPQGSQPHF
>TRBJ2-2|-|TRBV20-1|-
TGCAGTGCTCGGGGGAGTGGGGGCACCGGGGAGCTGTTTTTT
CSARGSGGTGELFF
>TRBJ1-5|few|TRBV2|-
TGTGCCAGCAGTGAGGGCTCCCGGAGCGAGCCCCAGCATTTT
CASSEGSRSEPQHF
>TRBJ2-2|-|TRBV20-1|-
TGCAGTGCTAGAGATTTGACCACCGGGGAGCTGTTTTTT
CSARDLTTGELFF
>TRBJ2-1|-|TRBV7-2|-
TGTGCCAGCAGCTTAGAGCTTTTAGGAGGTCAGCAGTTCTTC
CASSLELLGGQQFF
>TRBJ1-5|-|TRBV6-1|-
TGTGCCAGCACCGGACGGATAAGTAATCAGCCCCAGCATTTT
CASTGRISNQPQHF
>TRBJ2-5|few|TRBV3-1|-
TGTGCCAGCAGCCAAATCTCAAACGTTGAGACCCAGTACTTC
CASSQISNVETQYF
>TRBJ1-1|-|TRBV6-5|-
TGTGCCAGCGGGGGGGCCCTACGGGCTTTCTTT
CASGGALRAFF
>TRBJ1-4|few|TRBV4-3|TRBD1
TGCGCCAGCAGCCAATTTAAACAGGGGAAGGGTGAAAAACTGTTTTTT
CASSQFKQGKGEKLFF
>TRBJ2-5|few|TRBV6-5|-
TGTGCCAGCAGTTACGTTGGGGGAAGAGAGACCCAGTACTTC
CASSYVGGRETQYF
>TRBJ2-2|once|TRBV30|-
TGTGCCTGGAGTGTAACTACAGGGAGGACCGGGGAGCTGTTTTTT
CAWSVTTGRTGELFF
>TRBJ1-2|few|TRBV14|-
TGTGCCAGCAGCCAAGAAGTTGCCTATGGCTACACCTTC
CASSQEVAYGYTF
>TRBJ2-2|few|TRBV4-1|-
TGCGCCAGCAGCCAAGCCGAGGGCTCCGGGGAGCTGTTTTTT
CASSQAEGSGELFF
>TRBJ1-2|few|TRBV7-8|TRBD1
TGTGCCAGCAGCCTTACCGGACAGGGATCGGACTATGGCTACACCTTC
CASSLTGQGSDYGYTF